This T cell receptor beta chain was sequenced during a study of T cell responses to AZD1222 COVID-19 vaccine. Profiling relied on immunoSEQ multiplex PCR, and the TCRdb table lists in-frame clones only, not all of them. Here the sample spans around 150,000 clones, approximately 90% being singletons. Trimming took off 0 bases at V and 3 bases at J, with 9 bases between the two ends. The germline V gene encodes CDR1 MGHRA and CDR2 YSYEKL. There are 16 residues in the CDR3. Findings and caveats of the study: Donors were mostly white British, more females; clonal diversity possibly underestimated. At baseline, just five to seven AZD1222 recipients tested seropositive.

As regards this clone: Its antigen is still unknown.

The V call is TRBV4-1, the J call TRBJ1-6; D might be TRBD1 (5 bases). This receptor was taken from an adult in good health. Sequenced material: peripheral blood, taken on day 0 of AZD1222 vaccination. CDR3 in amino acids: CASSQDRGYYNSPLHF. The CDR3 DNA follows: TGCGCCAGCAGCCAAGATCGGGGGTACTATAATTCACCCCTCCACTTT.